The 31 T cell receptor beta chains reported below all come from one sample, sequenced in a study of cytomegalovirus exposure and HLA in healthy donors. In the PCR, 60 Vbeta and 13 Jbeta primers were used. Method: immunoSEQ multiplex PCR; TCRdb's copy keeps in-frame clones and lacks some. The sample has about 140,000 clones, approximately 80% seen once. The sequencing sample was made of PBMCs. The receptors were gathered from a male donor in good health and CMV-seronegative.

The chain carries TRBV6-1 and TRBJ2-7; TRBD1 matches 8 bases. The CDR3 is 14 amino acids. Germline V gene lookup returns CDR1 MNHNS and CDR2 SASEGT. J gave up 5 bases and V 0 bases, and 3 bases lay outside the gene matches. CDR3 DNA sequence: TGTGCCAGCAGTGAAGCGGACAGGGCGGACGAGCAGTACTTC. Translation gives CASSEADRADEQYF.

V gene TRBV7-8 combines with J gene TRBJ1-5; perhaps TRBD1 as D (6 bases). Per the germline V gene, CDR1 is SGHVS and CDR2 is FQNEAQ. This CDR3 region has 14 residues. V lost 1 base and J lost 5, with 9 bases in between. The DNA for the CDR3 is TGTGCCAGCAGCTTAGAGGGGGTTTATCAGCCCCAGCATTTT. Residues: CASSLEGVYQPQHF.

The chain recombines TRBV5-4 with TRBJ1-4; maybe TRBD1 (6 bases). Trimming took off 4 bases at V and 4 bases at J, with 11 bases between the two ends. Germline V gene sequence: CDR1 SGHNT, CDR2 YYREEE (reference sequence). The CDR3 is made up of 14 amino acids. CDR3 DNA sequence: TGTGCCAGCAGCCGCGGACAGATTAATGAAAAACTGTTTTTT. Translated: CASSRGQINEKLFF.

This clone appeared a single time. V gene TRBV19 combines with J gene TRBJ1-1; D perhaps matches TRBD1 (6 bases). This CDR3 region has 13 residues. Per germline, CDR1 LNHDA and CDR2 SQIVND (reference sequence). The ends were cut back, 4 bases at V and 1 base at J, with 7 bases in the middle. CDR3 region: CASSRGQNTEAFF. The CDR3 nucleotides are TGTGCCAGTAGTAGGGGACAGAACACTGAAGCTTTCTTT.

The CDR3 DNA is TGTGCCAGCAGCTCTGGACAGGGCGAGCTGAACACTGAAGCTTTCTTT. Translated: CASSSGQGELNTEAFF. This chain connects TRBV28 to TRBJ1-1; 8 bases match TRBD1. J gave up 0 bases and V 6 bases, and 9 bases lay outside the gene matches. This CDR3 region has 16 residues. Germline CDR1 MDHEN, CDR2 SYDVKM.

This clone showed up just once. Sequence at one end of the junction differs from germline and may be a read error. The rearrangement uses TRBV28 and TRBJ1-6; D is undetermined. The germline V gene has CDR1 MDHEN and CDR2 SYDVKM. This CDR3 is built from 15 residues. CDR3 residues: CASSPKSSYNSPLHF. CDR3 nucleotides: TGTGCCAGCAGTCCCAAAAGCTCCTATAACTCACCCCTCCACTTT. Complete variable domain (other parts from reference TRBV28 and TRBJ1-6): DVKVTQSSRYLVKRTGEKVFLECVQDMDHENMFWYRQDPGLGLRLIYFSYDVKMKEKGDIPEGYSVSREKKERFSLILESASTNQTSMYLCASSPKSSYNSPLHFGNGTRLTVT.

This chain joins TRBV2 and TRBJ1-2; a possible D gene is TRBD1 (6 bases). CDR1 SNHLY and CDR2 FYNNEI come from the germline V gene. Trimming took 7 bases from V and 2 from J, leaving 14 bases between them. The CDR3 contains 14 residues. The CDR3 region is CASNQAGANYGYTF. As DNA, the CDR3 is TGTGCCAGCAACCAAGCGGGGGCGAACTATGGCTACACCTTC.

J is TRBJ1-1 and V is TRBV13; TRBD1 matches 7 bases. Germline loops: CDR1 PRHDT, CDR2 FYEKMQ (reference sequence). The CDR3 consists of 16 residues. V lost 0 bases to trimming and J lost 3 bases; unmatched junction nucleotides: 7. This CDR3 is CASSLGPGRGDTEAFF. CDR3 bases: TGTGCCAGCAGCTTAGGCCCCGGCAGGGGGGACACTGAAGCTTTCTTT. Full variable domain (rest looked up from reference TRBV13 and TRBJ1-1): AAGVIQSPRHLIKEKRETATLKCYPIPRHDTVYWYQQGPGQDPQFLISFYEKMQSDKGSIPDRFSAQQFSDYHSELNMSSLELGDSALYFCASSLGPGRGDTEAFFGQGTRLTVV.

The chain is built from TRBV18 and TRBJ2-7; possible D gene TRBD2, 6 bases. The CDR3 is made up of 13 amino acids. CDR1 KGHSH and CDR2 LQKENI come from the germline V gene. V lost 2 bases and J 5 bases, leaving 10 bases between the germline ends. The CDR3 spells CASSPGRTHEQYF. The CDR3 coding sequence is TGTGCCAGCTCACCAGGGAGGACCCACGAGCAGTACTTC.

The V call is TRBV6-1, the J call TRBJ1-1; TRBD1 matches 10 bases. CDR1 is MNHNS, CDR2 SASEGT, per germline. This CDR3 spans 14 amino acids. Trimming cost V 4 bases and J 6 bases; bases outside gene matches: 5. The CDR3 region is CASSVTGGWAEAFF. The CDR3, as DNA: TGTGCCAGCAGTGTGACAGGGGGCTGGGCTGAAGCTTTCTTT.

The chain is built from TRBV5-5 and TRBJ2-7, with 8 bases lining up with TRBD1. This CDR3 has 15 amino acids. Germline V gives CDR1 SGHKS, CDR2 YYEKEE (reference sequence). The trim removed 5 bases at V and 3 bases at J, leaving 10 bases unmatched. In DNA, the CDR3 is TGTGCCAGCAGGGCACTGGGGACAGGACTCTACGAGCAGTACTTC. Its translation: CASRALGTGLYEQYF. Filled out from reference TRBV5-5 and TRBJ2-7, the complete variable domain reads DAGVTQSPTHLIKTRGQQVTLRCSPISGHKSVSWYQQVLGQGPQFIFQYYEKEERGRGNFPDRFSARQFPNYSSELNVNALLLGDSALYLCASRALGTGLYEQYFGPGTRLTVT.

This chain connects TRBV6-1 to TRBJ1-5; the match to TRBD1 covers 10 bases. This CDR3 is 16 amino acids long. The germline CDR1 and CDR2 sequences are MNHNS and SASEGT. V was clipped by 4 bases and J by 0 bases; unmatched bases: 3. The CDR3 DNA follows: TGTGCCAGCAGTGTGACAGGGGGCTATAGCAATCAGCCCCAGCATTTT. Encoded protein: CASSVTGGYSNQPQHF.

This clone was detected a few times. The CDR3 loop reads CAWFTGTSWNEQYF. CDR3 nucleotide sequence: TGTGCCTGGTTCACCGGGACTAGCTGGAACGAGCAGTACTTC. The rearrangement uses TRBV30 and TRBJ2-7, with 9 nucleotides matching TRBD2. Germline-derived CDR1 and CDR2 are GTSNPN and SVGIG (reference sequence). The J segment lost 5 bases and the V segment lost 5 bases, leaving 10 bases of the junction unmatched. This CDR3 has 14 residues.

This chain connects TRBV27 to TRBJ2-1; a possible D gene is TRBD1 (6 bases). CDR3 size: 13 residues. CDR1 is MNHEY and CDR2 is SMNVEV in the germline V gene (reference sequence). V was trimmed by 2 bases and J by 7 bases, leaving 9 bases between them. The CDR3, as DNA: TGTGCCAGCAGTTTACCAGGGGCGAATGAGCAGTTCTTC. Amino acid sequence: CASSLPGANEQFF.

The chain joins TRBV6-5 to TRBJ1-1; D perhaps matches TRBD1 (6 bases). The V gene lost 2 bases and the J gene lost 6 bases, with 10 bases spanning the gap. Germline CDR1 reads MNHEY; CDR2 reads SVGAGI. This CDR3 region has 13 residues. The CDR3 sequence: CASSYAGDPEAFF. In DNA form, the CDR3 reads TGTGCCAGCAGTTACGCAGGGGACCCTGAAGCTTTCTTT.

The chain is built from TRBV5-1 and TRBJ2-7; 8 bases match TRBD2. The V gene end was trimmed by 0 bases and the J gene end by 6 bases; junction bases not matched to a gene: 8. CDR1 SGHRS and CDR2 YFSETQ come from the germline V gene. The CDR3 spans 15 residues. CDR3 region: CASSLDPGTRGEQYF. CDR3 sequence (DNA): TGCGCCAGCAGCTTGGACCCCGGGACTAGAGGCGAGCAGTACTTC.

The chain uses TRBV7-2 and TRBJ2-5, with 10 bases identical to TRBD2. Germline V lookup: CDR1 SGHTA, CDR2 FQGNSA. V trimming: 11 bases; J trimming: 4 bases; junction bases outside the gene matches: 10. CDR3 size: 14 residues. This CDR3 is CASEQAGGLETQYF. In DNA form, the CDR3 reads TGTGCCTCGGAGCAAGCGGGGGGGCTAGAGACCCAGTACTTC.

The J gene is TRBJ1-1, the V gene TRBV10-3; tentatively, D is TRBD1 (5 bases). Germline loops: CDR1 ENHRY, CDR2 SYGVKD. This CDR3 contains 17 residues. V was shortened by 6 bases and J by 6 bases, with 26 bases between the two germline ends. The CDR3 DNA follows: TGTGCCATCAGAGCTCCCTCGGGGGACCAGGGTGTCGCTGAAGCTTTCTTT. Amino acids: CAIRAPSGDQGVAEAFF.

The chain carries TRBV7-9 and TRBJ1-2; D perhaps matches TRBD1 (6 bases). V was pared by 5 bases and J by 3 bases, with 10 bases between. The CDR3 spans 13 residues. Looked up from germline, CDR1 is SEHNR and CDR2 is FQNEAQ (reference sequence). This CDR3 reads CASSPAGDYGYTF. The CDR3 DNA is TGTGCCAGCAGCCCTGCAGGGGACTATGGCTACACCTTC.

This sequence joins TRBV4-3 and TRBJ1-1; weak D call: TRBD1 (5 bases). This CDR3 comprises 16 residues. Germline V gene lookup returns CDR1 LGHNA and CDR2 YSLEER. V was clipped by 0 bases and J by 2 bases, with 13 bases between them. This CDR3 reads CASSQDGAGLNTEAFF. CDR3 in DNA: TGCGCCAGCAGCCAAGATGGGGCAGGGCTAAACACTGAAGCTTTCTTT.

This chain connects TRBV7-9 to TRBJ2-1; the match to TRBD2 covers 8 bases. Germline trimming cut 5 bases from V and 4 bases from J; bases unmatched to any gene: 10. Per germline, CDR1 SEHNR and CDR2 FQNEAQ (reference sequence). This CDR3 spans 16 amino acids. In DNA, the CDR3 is TGTGCCAGCAGCATGACCCCCGGGGGGGAATACAATGAGCAGTTCTTC. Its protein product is CASSMTPGGEYNEQFF.

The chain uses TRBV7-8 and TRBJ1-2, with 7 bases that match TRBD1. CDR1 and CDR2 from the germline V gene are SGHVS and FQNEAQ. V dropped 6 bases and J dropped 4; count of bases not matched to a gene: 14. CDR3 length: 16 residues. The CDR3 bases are TGTGCCAGCAGTCCCACCGGGACAGTGGCGTCCTATGGCTACACCTTC. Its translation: CASSPTGTVASYGYTF.

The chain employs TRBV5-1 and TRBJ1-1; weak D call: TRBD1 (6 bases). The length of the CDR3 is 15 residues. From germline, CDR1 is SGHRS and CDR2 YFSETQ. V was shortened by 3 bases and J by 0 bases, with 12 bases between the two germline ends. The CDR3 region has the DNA TGCGCCAGCAGCTCACAGGGTCATATGAACACTGAAGCTTTCTTT. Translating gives CASSSQGHMNTEAFF.

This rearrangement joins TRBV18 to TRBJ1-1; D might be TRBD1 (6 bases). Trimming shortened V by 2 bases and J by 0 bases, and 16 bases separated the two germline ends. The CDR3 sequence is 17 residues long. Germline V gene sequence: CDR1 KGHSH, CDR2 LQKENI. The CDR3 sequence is CASSPRPDRPMNTEAFF. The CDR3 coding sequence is TGTGCCAGCTCACCAAGGCCCGACAGGCCTATGAACACTGAAGCTTTCTTT.

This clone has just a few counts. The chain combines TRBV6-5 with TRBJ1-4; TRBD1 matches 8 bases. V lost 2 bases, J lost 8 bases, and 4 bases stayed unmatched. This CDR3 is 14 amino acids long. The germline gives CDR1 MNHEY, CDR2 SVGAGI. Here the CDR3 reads CASSYGQGREKLFF. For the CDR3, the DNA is TGTGCCAGCAGTTACGGACAGGGCAGGGAAAAACTGTTTTTT.

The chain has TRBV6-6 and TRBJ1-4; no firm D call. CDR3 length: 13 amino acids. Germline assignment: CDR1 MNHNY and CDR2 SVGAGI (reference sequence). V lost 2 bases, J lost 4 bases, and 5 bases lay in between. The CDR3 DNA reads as TGTGCCAGCAGTTACACAGTTAATGAAAAACTGTTTTTT. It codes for CASSYTVNEKLFF.

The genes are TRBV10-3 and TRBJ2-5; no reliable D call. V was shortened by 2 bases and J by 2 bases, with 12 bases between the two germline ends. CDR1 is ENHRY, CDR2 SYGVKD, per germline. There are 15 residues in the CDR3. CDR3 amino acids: CAISETAILQETQYF. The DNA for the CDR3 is TGTGCCATCAGTGAGACAGCTATCCTACAAGAGACCCAGTACTTC.

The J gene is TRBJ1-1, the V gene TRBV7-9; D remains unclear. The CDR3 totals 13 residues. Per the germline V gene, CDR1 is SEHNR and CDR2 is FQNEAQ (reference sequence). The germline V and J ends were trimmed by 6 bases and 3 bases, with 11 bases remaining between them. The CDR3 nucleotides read TGTGCCAGCAGAGTAGGAGGGTACACTGAAGCTTTCTTT. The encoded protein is CASRVGGYTEAFF.

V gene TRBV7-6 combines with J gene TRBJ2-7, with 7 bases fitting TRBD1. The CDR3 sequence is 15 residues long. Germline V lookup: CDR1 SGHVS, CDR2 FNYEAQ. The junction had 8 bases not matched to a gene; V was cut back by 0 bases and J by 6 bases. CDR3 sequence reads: CASSLAQGVRSEQYF. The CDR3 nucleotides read TGTGCCAGCAGCTTAGCCCAGGGGGTAAGAAGCGAGCAGTACTTC.

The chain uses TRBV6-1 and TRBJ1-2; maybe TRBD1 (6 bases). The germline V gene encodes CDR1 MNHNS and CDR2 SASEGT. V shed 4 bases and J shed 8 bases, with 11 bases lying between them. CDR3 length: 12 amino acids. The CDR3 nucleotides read TGTGCCAGCAGTGCCGACAGGCTAGGCTACACCTTC. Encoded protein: CASSADRLGYTF.

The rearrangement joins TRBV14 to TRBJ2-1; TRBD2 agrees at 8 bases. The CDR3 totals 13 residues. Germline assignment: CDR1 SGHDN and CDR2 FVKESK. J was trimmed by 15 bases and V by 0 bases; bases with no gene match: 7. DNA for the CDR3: TGTGCCAGCAGCCAAGATCTGGCGGGGGGAAGGTTCTTC. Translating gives CASSQDLAGGRFF.